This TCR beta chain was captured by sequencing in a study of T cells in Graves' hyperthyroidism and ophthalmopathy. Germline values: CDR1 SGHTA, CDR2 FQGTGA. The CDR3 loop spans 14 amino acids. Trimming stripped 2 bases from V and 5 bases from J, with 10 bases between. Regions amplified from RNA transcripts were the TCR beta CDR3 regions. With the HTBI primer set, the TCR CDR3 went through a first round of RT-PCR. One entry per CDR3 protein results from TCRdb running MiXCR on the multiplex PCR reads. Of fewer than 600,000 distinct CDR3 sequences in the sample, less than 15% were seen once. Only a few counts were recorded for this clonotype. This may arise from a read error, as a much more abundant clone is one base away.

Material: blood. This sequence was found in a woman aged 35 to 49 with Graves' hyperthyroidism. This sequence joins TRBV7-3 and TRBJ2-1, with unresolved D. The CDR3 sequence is CASSLVSPDNEQFF. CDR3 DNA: TGTGCCAGCAGCTTAGTGTCTCCGGACAATGAGCAGTTCTTC.